This TCR beta chain was captured by sequencing in a study of blood T cell repertoires in COVID-19. In the study overall: There were acute and convalescent COVID-19 samples, and they came from the United States, Italy and Spain. T cells, B-cell-depleted T cells, or PBMCs supplied cDNA or gDNA.

This clone was detected only a few times. The CDR3 sequence is 15 residues long. The germline V gene encodes CDR1 SGHVS and CDR2 FNYEAQ. J was trimmed by 7 bases and V by 3 bases; bases with no gene match: 8. In the authors' methods: Amplification of reference gene primers was used by the study to estimate nucleated cell counts. Generated by immunoSEQ multiplex PCR, the TCRdb table keeps only in-frame clones and is missing some. D and trimming come from the DNA, and the V and J calls and clone size come from that table. The sample holds under 85,000 clones, more than 70% seen once. The chain combines TRBV7-6 with TRBJ1-4; TRBD1 matches 7 bases. This clonotype was sampled from a man between 60 and 70 years old with active or convalescent COVID-19. Sample: peripheral blood. The CDR3 region is CASSLGQSSAEKLFF. In DNA, the CDR3 is TGTGCCAGCAGCTTGGGACAGAGTTCGGCTGAAAAACTGTTTTTT.